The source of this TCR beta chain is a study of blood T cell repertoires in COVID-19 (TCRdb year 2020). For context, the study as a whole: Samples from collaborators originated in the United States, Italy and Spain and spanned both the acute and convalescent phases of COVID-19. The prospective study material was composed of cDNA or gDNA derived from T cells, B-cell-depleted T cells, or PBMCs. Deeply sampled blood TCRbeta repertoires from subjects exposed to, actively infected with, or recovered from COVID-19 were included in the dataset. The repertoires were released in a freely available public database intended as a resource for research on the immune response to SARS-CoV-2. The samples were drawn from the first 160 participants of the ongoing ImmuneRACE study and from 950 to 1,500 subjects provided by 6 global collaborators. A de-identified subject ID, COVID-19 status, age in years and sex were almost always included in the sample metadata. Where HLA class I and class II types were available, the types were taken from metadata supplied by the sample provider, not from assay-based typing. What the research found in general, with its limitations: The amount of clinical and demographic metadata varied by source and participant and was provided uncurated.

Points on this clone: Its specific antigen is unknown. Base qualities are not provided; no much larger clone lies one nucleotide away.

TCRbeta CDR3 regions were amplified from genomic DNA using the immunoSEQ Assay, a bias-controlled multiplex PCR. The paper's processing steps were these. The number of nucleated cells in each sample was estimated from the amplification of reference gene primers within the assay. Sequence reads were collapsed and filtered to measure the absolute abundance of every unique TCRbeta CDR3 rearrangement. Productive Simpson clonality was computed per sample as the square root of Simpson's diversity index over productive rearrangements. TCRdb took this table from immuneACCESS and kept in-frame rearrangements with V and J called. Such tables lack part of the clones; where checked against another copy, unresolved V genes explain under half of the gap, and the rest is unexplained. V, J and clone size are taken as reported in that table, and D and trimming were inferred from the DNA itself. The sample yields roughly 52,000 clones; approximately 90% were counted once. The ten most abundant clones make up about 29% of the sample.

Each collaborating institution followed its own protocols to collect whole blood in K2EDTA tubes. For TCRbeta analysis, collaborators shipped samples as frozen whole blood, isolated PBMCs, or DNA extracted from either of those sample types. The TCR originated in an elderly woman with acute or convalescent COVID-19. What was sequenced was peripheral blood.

The bases are TGTGCCAGCAGCGACGGCCGGGGAGGGAATCAGCCCCAGCATTTT. This codes for CASSDGRGGNQPQHF. Recombination linked TRBV5-4 to TRBJ1-5; no D gene is confidently identified. The germline V gene (reference sequence) specifies SGHNT as CDR1 and YYREEE as CDR2. V loses 4 bases, J loses 4 bases, and the germline ends lie 15 bases apart. The CDR3 goes from the cysteine to the phenylalanine over 15 residues. Only the CDR3 DNA is retained, 45 bases long and in frame from the first base. With the portions outside the CDR3 filled from the reference TRBV5-4 and TRBJ1-5 genes, the complete variable region becomes ETGVTQSPTHLIKTRGQQVTLRCSSQSGHNTVSWYQQALGQGPQFIFQYYREEENGRGNFPPRFSGLQFPNYSSELNVNALELDDSALYLCASSDGRGGNQPQHFGDGTRLSIL.